This record concerns one T cell receptor beta chain sequence. CDR1 is LGHNA and CDR2 is YNFKEQ in the germline V gene. The CDR3 covers 15 residues. V lost 3 bases, J lost 4 bases, and 12 bases lay in between. These data originate in a study of blood T cell repertoires in COVID-19. Some clones are missing from TCRdb's copy, which holds only in-frame ones; the method was immunoSEQ multiplex PCR. Of some 160,000 clones detected, around four fifths appear once; the ten largest clones hold roughly 2%. V gene TRBV4-2 combines with J gene TRBJ1-4; D possibly corresponds to TRBD1 (5 bases). The sequenced sample was peripheral blood. This TCR derives from a woman older than 75 with acute or convalescent COVID-19. The CDR3 region is CASSQGGIDNEKLFF. The CDR3 DNA follows: TGTGCCAGCAGCCAGGGGGGGATTGATAATGAAAAACTGTTTTTT.